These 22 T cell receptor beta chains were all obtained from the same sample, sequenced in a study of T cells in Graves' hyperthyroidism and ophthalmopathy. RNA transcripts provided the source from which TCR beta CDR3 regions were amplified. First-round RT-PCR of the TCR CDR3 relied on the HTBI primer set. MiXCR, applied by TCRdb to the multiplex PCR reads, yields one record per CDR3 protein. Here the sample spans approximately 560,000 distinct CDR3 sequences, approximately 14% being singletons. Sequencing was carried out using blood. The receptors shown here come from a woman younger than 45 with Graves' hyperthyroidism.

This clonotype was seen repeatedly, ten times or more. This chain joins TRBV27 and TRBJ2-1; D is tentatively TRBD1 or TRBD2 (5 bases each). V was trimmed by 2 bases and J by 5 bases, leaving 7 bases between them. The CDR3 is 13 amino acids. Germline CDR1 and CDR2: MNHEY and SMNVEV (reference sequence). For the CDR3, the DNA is TGTGCCAGCAGTTTACTGGGGGACAATGAGCAGTTCTTC. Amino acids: CASSLLGDNEQFF.

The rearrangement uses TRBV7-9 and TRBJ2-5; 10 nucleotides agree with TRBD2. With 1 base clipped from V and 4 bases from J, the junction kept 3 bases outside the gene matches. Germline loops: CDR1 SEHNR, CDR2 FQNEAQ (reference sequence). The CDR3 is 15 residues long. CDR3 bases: TGTGCCAGCAGCTTAGGGTCTAGCGGGAGAGAGACCCAGTACTTC. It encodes CASSLGSSGRETQYF.

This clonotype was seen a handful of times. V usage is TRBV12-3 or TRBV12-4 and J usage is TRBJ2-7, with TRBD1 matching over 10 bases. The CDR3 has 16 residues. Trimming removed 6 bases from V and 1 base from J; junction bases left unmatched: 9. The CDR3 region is CASSAMAGQGSYEQYF. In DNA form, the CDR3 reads TGTGCCAGCAGCGCAATGGCGGGACAGGGGTCCTACGAGCAGTACTTC.

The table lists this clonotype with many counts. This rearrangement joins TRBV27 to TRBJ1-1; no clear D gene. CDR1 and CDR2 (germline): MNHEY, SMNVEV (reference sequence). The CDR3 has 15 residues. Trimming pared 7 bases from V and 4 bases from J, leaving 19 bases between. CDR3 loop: CASKFDIGVVTEAFF. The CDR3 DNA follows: TGTGCCAGCAAATTCGATATCGGGGTGGTCACTGAAGCTTTCTTT.

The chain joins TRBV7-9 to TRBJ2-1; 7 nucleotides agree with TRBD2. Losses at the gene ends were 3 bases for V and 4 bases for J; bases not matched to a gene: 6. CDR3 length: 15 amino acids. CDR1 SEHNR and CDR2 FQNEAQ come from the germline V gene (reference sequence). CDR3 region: CASSFGLVQYNEQFF. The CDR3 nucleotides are TGTGCCAGCAGCTTCGGACTAGTGCAATACAATGAGCAGTTCTTC.

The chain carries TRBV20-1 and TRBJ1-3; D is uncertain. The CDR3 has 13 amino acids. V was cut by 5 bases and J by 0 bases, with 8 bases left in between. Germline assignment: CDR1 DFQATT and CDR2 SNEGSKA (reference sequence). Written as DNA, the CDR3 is TGCAGTGCTCTAAGCGTCTCTGGAAACACCATATATTTT. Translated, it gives CSALSVSGNTIYF.

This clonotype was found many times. CDR3 DNA sequence: TGTGCCAGCAGTTATGTCAGCTTCCAAGAGACCCAGTACTTC. This codes for CASSYVSFQETQYF. The V call is TRBV6-2 or TRBV6-3, the J call TRBJ2-5; D call uncertain. CDR3 length: 14 amino acids. Trimming left V 3 bases short and J 1 base short, with 9 bases between. Germline assignment: CDR1 MNHEY and CDR2 SVGEGT.

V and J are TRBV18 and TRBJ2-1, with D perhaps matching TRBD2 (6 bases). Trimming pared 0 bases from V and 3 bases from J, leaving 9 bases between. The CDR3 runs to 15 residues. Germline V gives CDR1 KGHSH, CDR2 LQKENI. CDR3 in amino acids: CASSPPEGRYNEQFF. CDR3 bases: TGTGCCAGCTCACCACCGGAGGGGCGCTACAATGAGCAGTTCTTC.

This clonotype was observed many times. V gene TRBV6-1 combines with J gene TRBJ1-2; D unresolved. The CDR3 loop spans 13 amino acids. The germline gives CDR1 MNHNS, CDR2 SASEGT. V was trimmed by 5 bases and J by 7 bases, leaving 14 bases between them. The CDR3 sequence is CASSYLAGSGYTF. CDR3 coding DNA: TGTGCCAGCAGTTATTTAGCCGGCTCTGGCTACACCTTC.

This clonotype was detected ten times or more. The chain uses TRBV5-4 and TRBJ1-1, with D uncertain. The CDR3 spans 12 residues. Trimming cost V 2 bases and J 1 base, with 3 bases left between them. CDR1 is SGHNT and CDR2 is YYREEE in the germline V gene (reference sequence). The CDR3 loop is CASSLQNTEAFF. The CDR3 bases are TGTGCCAGCAGCTTACAGAACACTGAAGCTTTCTTT. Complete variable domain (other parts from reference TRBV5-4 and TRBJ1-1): ETGVTQSPTHLIKTRGQQVTLRCSSQSGHNTVSWYQQALGQGPQFIFQYYREEENGRGNFPPRFSGLQFPNYSSELNVNALELDDSALYLCASSLQNTEAFFGQGTRLTVV.

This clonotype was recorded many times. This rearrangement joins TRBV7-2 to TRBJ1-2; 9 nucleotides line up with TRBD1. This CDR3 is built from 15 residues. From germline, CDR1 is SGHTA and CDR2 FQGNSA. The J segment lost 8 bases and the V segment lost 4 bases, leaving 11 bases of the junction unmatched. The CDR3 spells CASSSPTGGFWGYTF. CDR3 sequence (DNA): TGTGCCAGCAGCTCGCCAACAGGGGGCTTTTGGGGCTACACCTTC.

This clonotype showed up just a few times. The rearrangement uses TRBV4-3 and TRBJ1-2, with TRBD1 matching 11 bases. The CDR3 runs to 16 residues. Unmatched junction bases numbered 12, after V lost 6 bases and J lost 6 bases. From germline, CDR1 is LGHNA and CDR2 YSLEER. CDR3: CASSRRGTGGVDGYTF. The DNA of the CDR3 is TGCGCCAGCAGTCGACGAGGGACAGGGGGTGTCGATGGCTACACCTTC.

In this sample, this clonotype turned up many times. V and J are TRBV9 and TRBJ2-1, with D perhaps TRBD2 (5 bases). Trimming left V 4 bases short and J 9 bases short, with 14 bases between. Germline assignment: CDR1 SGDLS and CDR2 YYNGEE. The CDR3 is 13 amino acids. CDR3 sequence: CASSPRGLGEQFF. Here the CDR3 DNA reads TGTGCCAGCAGCCCCCGGGGATTGGGTGAGCAGTTCTTC. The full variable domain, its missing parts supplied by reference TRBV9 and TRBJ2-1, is DSGVTQTPKHLITATGQRVTLRCSPRSGDLSVYWYQQSLDQGLQFLIQYYNGEERAKGNILERFSAQQFPDLHSELNLSSLELGDSALYFCASSPRGLGEQFFGPGTRLTVL.

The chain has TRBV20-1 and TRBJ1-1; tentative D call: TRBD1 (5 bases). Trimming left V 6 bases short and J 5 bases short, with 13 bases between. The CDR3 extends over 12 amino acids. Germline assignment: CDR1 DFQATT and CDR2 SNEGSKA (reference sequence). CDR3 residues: CSAGVRGTEAFF. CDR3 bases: TGCAGTGCAGGGGTTCGGGGGACTGAAGCTTTCTTT.

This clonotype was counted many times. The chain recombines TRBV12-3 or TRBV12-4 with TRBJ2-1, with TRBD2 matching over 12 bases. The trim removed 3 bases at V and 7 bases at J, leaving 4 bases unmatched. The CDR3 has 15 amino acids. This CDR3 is CASSLTSGRWNEQFF. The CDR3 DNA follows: TGTGCCAGCAGTTTGACTAGCGGGAGATGGAATGAGCAGTTCTTC.

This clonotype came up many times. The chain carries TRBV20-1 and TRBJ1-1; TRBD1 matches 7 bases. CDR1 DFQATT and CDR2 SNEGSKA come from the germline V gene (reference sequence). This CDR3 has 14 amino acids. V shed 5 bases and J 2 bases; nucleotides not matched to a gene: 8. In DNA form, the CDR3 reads TGCAGTGCTGGATTGGACAGGTTTAACACTGAAGCTTTCTTT. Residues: CSAGLDRFNTEAFF.

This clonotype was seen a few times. CDR3 sequence (DNA): TGTGCCAGTAGTATTCACCCCTGGGACAGGAGGATTTTATGGTGGCAGTACTTC. Its translation: CASSIHPWDRRILWWQYF. The chain has TRBV19 and TRBJ2-7; TRBD1 matches at 8 bases. V lost 3 bases and J lost 9; bases outside the gene matches: 22. This CDR3 spans 18 amino acids. CDR1 is LNHDA and CDR2 is SQIVND in the germline V gene (reference sequence).

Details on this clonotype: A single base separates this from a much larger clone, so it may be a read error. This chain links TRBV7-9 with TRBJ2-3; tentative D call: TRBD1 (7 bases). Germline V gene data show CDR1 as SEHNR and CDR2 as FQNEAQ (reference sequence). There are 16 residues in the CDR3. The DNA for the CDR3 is TGTGCCAGCAGCTCCCGACAGGGCACTAGCACAGATACGCAGTGTTTT. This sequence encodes CASSSRQGTSTDTQCF.

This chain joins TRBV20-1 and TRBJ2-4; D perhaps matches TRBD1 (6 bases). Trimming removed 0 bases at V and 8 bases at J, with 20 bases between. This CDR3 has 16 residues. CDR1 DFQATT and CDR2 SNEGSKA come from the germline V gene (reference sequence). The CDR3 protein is CSARDLSQGVIYIQYF. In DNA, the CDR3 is TGCAGTGCTAGAGATCTTTCACAGGGAGTTATATACATTCAGTACTTC.

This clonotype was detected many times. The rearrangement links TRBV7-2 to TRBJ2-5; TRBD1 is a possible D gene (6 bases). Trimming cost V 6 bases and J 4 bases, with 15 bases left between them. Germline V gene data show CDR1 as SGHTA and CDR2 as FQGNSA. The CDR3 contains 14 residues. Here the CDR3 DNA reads TGTGCCAGCAGTCCTTACAGGGATGGAGAGACCCAGTACTTC. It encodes CASSPYRDGETQYF.

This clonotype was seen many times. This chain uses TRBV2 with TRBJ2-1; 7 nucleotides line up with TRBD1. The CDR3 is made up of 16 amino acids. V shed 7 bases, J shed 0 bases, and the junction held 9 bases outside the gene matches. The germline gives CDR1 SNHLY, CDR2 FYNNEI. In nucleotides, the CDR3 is TGTGCCAGCAAAGGACAGGACGATAGCTCCTACAATGAGCAGTTCTTC. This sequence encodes CASKGQDDSSYNEQFF.

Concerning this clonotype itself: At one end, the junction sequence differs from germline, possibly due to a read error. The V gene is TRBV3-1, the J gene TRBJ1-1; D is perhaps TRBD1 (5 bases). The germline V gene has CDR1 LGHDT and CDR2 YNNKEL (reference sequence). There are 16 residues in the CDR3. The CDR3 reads CTSSQGAGIKNTEAFF. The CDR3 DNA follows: TGTACCAGCAGCCAAGGGGCGGGGATAAAGAACACTGAAGCTTTCTTT.